The 31 T cell receptor beta chains below come from one sample, sequenced in a study of cytomegalovirus exposure and HLA in healthy donors. The study ran its PCR with 60 Vbeta and 13 Jbeta primers. Only in-frame clones appear in the TCRdb table, and some are missing; sequencing was by immunoSEQ multiplex PCR. The data show some 120,000 clones, approximately 68% seen once. The sequenced sample consisted of PBMCs. All receptors derive from a man younger than 40 in good health and CMV-seropositive.

V usage is TRBV4-1 and J usage is TRBJ2-1; 10 bases line up with TRBD2. Germline V CDR1 and CDR2: MGHRA, YSYEKL. V lost 3 bases, J lost 9 bases, and 8 bases stayed unmatched. The CDR3 length is 15 residues. The CDR3 here is CASSQEREGPPEQFF. The CDR3, as DNA: TGCGCCAGCAGCCAGGAGCGGGAGGGCCCTCCTGAGCAGTTCTTC.

The V gene is TRBV10-3, the J gene TRBJ1-2, with D perhaps matching TRBD1 (6 bases). CDR3 length: 17 residues. V was clipped by 4 bases and J by 0 bases, with 18 bases between them. Germline V lookup: CDR1 ENHRY, CDR2 SYGVKD. Here the CDR3 reads CAISVRRGPGANYGYTF. The CDR3 DNA reads as TGTGCCATCAGTGTTCGGCGGGGGCCAGGCGCTAACTATGGCTACACCTTC.

The J gene is TRBJ2-5, the V gene TRBV5-6; TRBD2 matches 11 bases. There are 15 residues in the CDR3. V lost 3 bases to trimming and J lost 9 bases; unmatched junction nucleotides: 10. Germline V gene lookup returns CDR1 SGHDT and CDR2 YYEEEE. Here the CDR3 DNA reads TGTGCCAGCAGCTCACCGGGACTAGCGGTACTGGCCCAGTACTTC. Protein sequence: CASSSPGLAVLAQYF.

The J gene is TRBJ1-1, the V gene TRBV29-1, with TRBD1 matching 9 bases. The CDR3 totals 12 residues. Trimming at V came to 7 bases and at J to 4 bases, leaving 4 bases not matched to a gene. The germline V gene has CDR1 SQVTM and CDR2 ANQGSEA. CDR3 loop: CSAVDRGTEAFF. CDR3 DNA sequence: TGCAGCGCCGTGGACAGGGGCACTGAAGCTTTCTTT.

The chain is built from TRBV15 and TRBJ1-1, with unresolved D. V lost 6 bases, J lost 1 base, and 12 bases lay in between. The CDR3 length is 14 residues. Germline V gene sequence: CDR1 LNHNV, CDR2 YYDKDF (reference sequence). The DNA of the CDR3 is TGTGCCACCAGACTAATGGTTGAGAACACTGAAGCTTTCTTT. Its translation is CATRLMVENTEAFF.

V and J are TRBV6-1 and TRBJ2-3; D gene unclear. Germline V gives CDR1 MNHNS, CDR2 SASEGT. CDR3 size: 12 residues. V was cut by 8 bases and J by 3 bases, with 9 bases left in between. CDR3 residues: CASARLTDTQYF. The CDR3 bases are TGTGCCAGCGCTAGACTTACAGATACGCAGTATTTT.

In nucleotides, the CDR3 is TGCAGTGCTAGAGATATGGACAGGGATTACTTC. Its protein is CSARDMDRDYF. This chain links TRBV20-1 with TRBJ2-5; 8 nucleotides align to TRBD1. Germline CDR1 DFQATT, CDR2 SNEGSKA (reference sequence). This CDR3 is built from 11 residues. J gave up 14 bases and V 0 bases, and 5 bases lay outside the gene matches.

This clone was picked up one time. The chain links TRBV7-2 to TRBJ1-2; TRBD1 matches 8 bases. CDR1 is SGHTA, CDR2 FQGNSA, per germline. The J segment lost 4 bases and the V segment lost 3 bases, leaving 1 base of the junction unmatched. CDR3 length: 13 residues. Here the CDR3 DNA reads TGTGCCAGCAGCTTTGGACAGGGCTATGGCTACACCTTC. It encodes CASSFGQGYGYTF.

V usage is TRBV19 and J usage is TRBJ1-5, with 7 bases fitting TRBD1. The V segment lost 1 base and the J segment 7 bases; nucleotides outside the gene matches: 10. CDR1 is LNHDA, CDR2 SQIVND, per germline (reference sequence). The length of the CDR3 is 16 residues. The CDR3 sequence: CASSIARQGVGQPQHF. CDR3 in DNA: TGTGCCAGTAGTATAGCGAGACAGGGTGTAGGGCAGCCCCAGCATTTT. Looking up the rest from reference TRBV19 and TRBJ1-5 gives the full variable domain: DGGITQSPKYLFRKEGQNVTLSCEQNLNHDAMYWYRQDPGQGLRLIYYSQIVNDFQKGDIAEGYSVSREKKESFPLTVTSAQKNPTAFYLCASSIARQGVGQPQHFGDGTRLSIL.

This chain uses TRBV5-1 with TRBJ2-1, with D tentatively TRBD1 (6 bases). Trimming stripped 4 bases from V and 0 bases from J, with 11 bases between. The CDR3 sequence is 15 residues long. The germline V gene encodes CDR1 SGHRS and CDR2 YFSETQ. The CDR3 DNA reads TGCGCCAGCAGCCCGACAGGTTACTCCTACAATGAGCAGTTCTTC. Protein sequence: CASSPTGYSYNEQFF.

The sample holds a few counts of this clone. V is TRBV2 and J is TRBJ1-2; D remains ambiguous. V lost 2 bases and J 3 bases, leaving 13 bases between the germline ends. Germline V gene data show CDR1 as SNHLY and CDR2 as FYNNEI. The CDR3 sequence is 15 residues long. CDR3 in amino acids: CASSEWPGRDYGYTF. CDR3 DNA sequence: TGTGCCAGCAGTGAATGGCCTGGTCGGGACTATGGCTACACCTTC.

This clone has more than one count but fewer than ten. The V call is TRBV30, the J call TRBJ1-1; 7 bases match TRBD1. CDR1 is GTSNPN and CDR2 is SVGIG in the germline V gene (reference sequence). Unmatched junction bases numbered 6, after V lost 6 bases and J lost 5 bases. The CDR3 is 12 amino acids. CDR3 in DNA: TGTGCCTGTAAGACAGGGAGGACTGAAGCTTTCTTT. It specifies CACKTGRTEAFF. Full variable domain (remainder filled in from reference TRBV30 and TRBJ1-1): SQTIHQWPATLVQPVGSPLSLECTVEGTSNPNLYWYRQAAGRGLQLLFYSVGIGQISSEVPQNLSASRPQDRQFILSSKKLLLSDSGFYLCACKTGRTEAFFGQGTRLTVV.

The chain couples TRBV2 to TRBJ1-2; 7 nucleotides agree with TRBD1. Germline loops: CDR1 SNHLY, CDR2 FYNNEI. The length of the CDR3 is 14 residues. The V and J ends lost 8 bases and 4 bases, in that order; junction bases with no gene match: 10. CDR3 sequence (DNA): TGTGCCAGCGAACCGGACAGGAAGGGCTATGGCTACACCTTC. Residues: CASEPDRKGYGYTF.

The rearrangement uses TRBV2 and TRBJ2-5, with 9 bases that match TRBD1. J lost 7 bases, V lost 1 base, and 7 bases had no gene match. This CDR3 has 15 residues. Germline V gene lookup returns CDR1 SNHLY and CDR2 FYNNEI. The CDR3 spells CASSEGRDRVMTQYF. The CDR3 bases are TGTGCCAGCAGTGAAGGCCGGGACAGGGTAATGACCCAGTACTTC.

The chain employs TRBV5-1 and TRBJ1-1, with TRBD1 identical over 8 bases. Trimming took 0 bases from V and 4 from J; bases not matched to a gene: 5. Per the germline V gene, CDR1 is SGHRS and CDR2 is YFSETQ. The CDR3 length is 15 residues. The CDR3 here is CASSLGRTGITEAFF. The CDR3 bases are TGCGCCAGCAGCTTGGGTAGGACAGGGATCACTGAAGCTTTCTTT.

The chain recombines TRBV6-1 with TRBJ2-5, with 10 bases identical to TRBD2. The junction had 19 bases not matched to a gene; V was cut back by 2 bases and J by 4 bases. The CDR3 contains 20 residues. Germline V gene lookup returns CDR1 MNHNS and CDR2 SASEGT. CDR3 protein: CASSERSILQREGDRETQYF. The CDR3 region has the DNA TGTGCCAGCAGTGAACGATCCATTCTACAGCGGGAGGGAGATCGAGAGACCCAGTACTTC.

This clone was recorded a few times. The chain uses TRBV7-2 and TRBJ1-4, with 7 bases lining up with TRBD1. With 6 bases clipped from V and 5 bases from J, the junction kept 6 bases outside the gene matches. The V gene's germline CDR1 is SGHTA and CDR2 FQGNSA. The CDR3 runs to 14 residues. This CDR3 is CASRRQGFNEKLFF. The CDR3 nucleotides are TGTGCCAGCAGACGACAGGGATTCAATGAAAAACTGTTTTTT.

In this sample, this clone turned up a few times. V is TRBV5-1 and J is TRBJ1-6; 10 nucleotides agree with TRBD1. This CDR3 spans 15 amino acids. Per germline, CDR1 SGHRS and CDR2 YFSETQ. V shed 4 bases, J shed 7 bases, and the junction held 5 bases outside the gene matches. CDR3 DNA sequence: TGCGCCAGCAGCGCGAGGGACAGGGGAAATTCACCCCTCCACTTT. Its protein product is CASSARDRGNSPLHF. The complete variable domain, with remaining parts taken from reference TRBV5-1 and TRBJ1-6, reads KAGVTQTPRYLIKTRGQQVTLSCSPISGHRSVSWYQQTPGQGLQFLFEYFSETQRNKGNFPGRFSGRQFSNSRSEMNVSTLELGDSALYLCASSARDRGNSPLHFGNGTRLTVT.

This clone was seen only a few times. The rearrangement joins TRBV5-1 to TRBJ1-2, with no clear D. CDR1 is SGHRS and CDR2 is YFSETQ in the germline V gene. The CDR3 has 12 amino acids. The V gene lost 0 bases and the J gene lost 9 bases, with 9 bases spanning the gap. The CDR3 DNA sequence: TGCGCCAGCAGCTTGGAACGGGTTCGCTACACCTTC. This encodes CASSLERVRYTF.

This sequence joins TRBV5-1 and TRBJ1-5; no definite D call. Germline V gene data show CDR1 as SGHRS and CDR2 as YFSETQ. Trimming took off 0 bases at V and 0 bases at J, with 10 bases between the two ends. This CDR3 has 16 residues. The CDR3 region has the DNA TGCGCCAGCAGCTTGGGAGGGATTGGTAGCAATCAGCCCCAGCATTTT. Translation gives CASSLGGIGSNQPQHF.

This clone was seen more than once but under ten times. V is TRBV7-6 and J is TRBJ2-3; D ambiguous. V lost 2 bases and J 9 bases, leaving 15 bases between the germline ends. The CDR3 runs 14 residues. From germline, CDR1 is SGHVS and CDR2 FNYEAQ. The CDR3, as DNA: TGTGCCAGCAGCTTATTACAGTCCCTTACCACGCAGTATTTT. This sequence encodes CASSLLQSLTTQYF. The variable domain in full, completed from reference TRBV7-6 and TRBJ2-3, reads GAGVSQSPRYKVTKRGQDVALRCDPISGHVSLYWYRQALGQGPEFLTYFNYEAQQDKSGLPNDRFSAERPEGSISTLTIQRTEQRDSAMYRCASSLLQSLTTQYFGPGTRLTVL.

The chain employs TRBV6-4 and TRBJ1-2, with 8 bases lining up with TRBD1. The CDR3 runs to 15 residues. The ends lost 6 bases at V and 0 bases at J; junction bases unmatched: 6. Germline values: CDR1 MRHNA, CDR2 SNTAGT. The CDR3 reads CASRRGTGSNYGYTF. In nucleotides, the CDR3 is TGTGCCAGCAGGAGGGGGACAGGTTCTAACTATGGCTACACCTTC.

This rearrangement joins TRBV10-1 to TRBJ2-3, with TRBD2 as a possible D gene (6 bases). Germline values: CDR1 WNHNN, CDR2 SYGVQD (reference sequence). Trimming removed 8 bases at V and 1 base at J, with 16 bases between. The CDR3 is 15 amino acids. The CDR3: CASLGYWGGTDTQYF. The CDR3 DNA reads TGCGCCAGCTTGGGTTATTGGGGGGGCACAGATACGCAGTATTTT.

The count of this clone is one. The chain employs TRBV7-9 and TRBJ1-2; TRBD1 matches 7 bases. The V and J ends lost 4 bases and 6 bases, in that order; junction bases with no gene match: 11. CDR3 size: 15 residues. The germline gives CDR1 SEHNR, CDR2 FQNEAQ (reference sequence). CDR3 amino acids: CASSSLREGGDGYTF. CDR3 in DNA: TGTGCCAGCAGCTCCCTCCGAGAAGGGGGCGATGGCTACACCTTC.

This sequence joins TRBV5-4 and TRBJ1-2; D uncertain. From germline, CDR1 is SGHNT and CDR2 YYREEE (reference sequence). This CDR3 has 12 residues. V gave up 4 bases and J gave up 7 bases, with 11 bases separating them. The CDR3 here is CASSPSGSGYTF. The CDR3 nucleotides read TGTGCCAGCAGCCCGAGCGGGAGTGGCTACACCTTC.

V gene TRBV4-3 combines with J gene TRBJ2-7; D not certain. The CDR3 consists of 16 residues. V gave up 3 bases and J gave up 0 bases, with 15 bases separating them. Germline-derived CDR1 and CDR2 are LGHNA and YSLEER. Here the CDR3 DNA reads TGCGCCAGCAGCCATGCGTTATCAGGCACCTCCTACGAGCAGTACTTC. It encodes CASSHALSGTSYEQYF.

For this clone: A junction end diverges from the germline sequence, so it may reflect a read error. The chain is built from TRBV7-9 and TRBJ1-5, with TRBD1 matching over 9 bases. The germline V gene encodes CDR1 SEHNR and CDR2 FQNEAQ (reference sequence). The length of the CDR3 is 16 residues. As DNA, the CDR3 is TGTGCCAGCAGCCCAGGGTACAGGGGGCGGAATCGGCCCCAGCATTTT. Translation: CASSPGYRGRNRPQHF.

The chain combines TRBV30 with TRBJ1-5; maybe TRBD1 (5 bases). Between the trimmed V and J ends, which lost 3 bases and 5 bases, there was a span of 14 bases. This CDR3 has 14 residues. Germline CDR1 is GTSNPN and CDR2 is SVGIG (reference sequence). DNA of the CDR3: TGTGCCTGGAGCCAAGGGGCTGGGCATCAGCCCCAGCATTTT. It yields the protein CAWSQGAGHQPQHF.

The chain recombines TRBV11-1 with TRBJ2-7, with D possibly matching TRBD1 (5 bases). CDR1 and CDR2 (germline): SGHAT, FQDESV (reference sequence). V lost 5 bases and J 3 bases, leaving 8 bases between the germline ends. The CDR3 is 12 amino acids. The CDR3 here is CASSHDSYEQYF. The CDR3 nucleotides read TGTGCCAGCAGCCACGACAGCTACGAGCAGTACTTC.

In its sample, this clone was seen a few times. This chain connects TRBV27 to TRBJ2-3; weak D call: TRBD2 (6 bases). Trimming stripped 0 bases from V and 5 bases from J, with 12 bases between. This CDR3 is built from 15 residues. Looked up from germline, CDR1 is MNHEY and CDR2 is SMNVEV (reference sequence). The DNA for the CDR3 is TGTGCCAGCAGTTTATCGTGGGGGGTAAAAGATACGCAGTATTTT. Its translation is CASSLSWGVKDTQYF.

The chain recombines TRBV5-6 with TRBJ2-7; TRBD1 matches at 7 bases. CDR3 size: 14 residues. V was pared by 1 base and J by 5 bases, with 6 bases of the junction left unmatched. Germline CDR1 is SGHDT and CDR2 is YYEEEE. This chain's CDR3 is CASSLPNRGHEQYF. CDR3 coding DNA: TGTGCCAGCAGCTTGCCCAACAGGGGCCACGAGCAGTACTTC.